This T cell receptor beta chain was identified in a study of T cell changes during pregnancy in multiple sclerosis. V gave up 8 bases and J gave up 3 bases; unmatched junction bases: 4. CDR1 SGHTA and CDR2 FQGNSA come from the germline V gene. The length of the CDR3 is 13 residues. Sequencing used immunoSEQ multiplex PCR; TCRdb keeps in-frame clones, though not all of them. The table records roughly 53,000 clones, around 92% of them present only once. This TCR derives from a female donor with multiple sclerosis, enrolled in a pregnancy study. This rearrangement joins TRBV7-2 to TRBJ2-3; 8 bases fit TRBD1. Sequencing used CD4+ T cells from peripheral blood mononuclear cells, obtained in the third trimester of pregnancy. CDR3 coding DNA: TGTGCCAGCCAACAGGGGGGTACAGATACGCAGTATTTT. Protein: CASQQGGTDTQYF.